This T cell receptor beta chain was sequenced in a study of CD8 T cells in ankylosing spondylitis. On this clonotype: What it binds is not known.

After removal of 6 bases from V and 8 bases from J, the junction contained 8 bases not matched to a gene. This CDR3 is 12 amino acids long. CDR1 and CDR2 (germline): SQVTM, ANQGSEA. Study-level results: Previously reported in reactive arthritis synovial fluid and blood were some of the motif variants. A TCR beta motif of roughly eight highly homologous variants appeared characteristic of ankylosing spondylitis blood.

TCRdb re-called the 5' RACE reads through MiXCR, storing one row per CDR3 protein. Among about 700,000 distinct CDR3 sequences listed, 19% were seen once. This receptor was obtained from a male donor with ankylosing spondylitis. The chain has TRBV29-1 and TRBJ2-5; 8 bases map to TRBD1. Sequencing used blood, either unsorted or a sorted T cell fraction (not recorded which). CDR3 DNA sequence: TGCAGCGTCCTGGACAGGGAGAGAACCCAGTACTTC. Its protein is CSVLDRERTQYF.